This TCR beta chain emerged from a study of T cell repertoires in cytomegalovirus infection. Turning to the study itself: CMV epitopes, recently identified HLA-C-restricted and well-studied HLA-B-restricted, were used. Public TCR beta signatures indicated both CMV infection and matching HLA type. Study-level points and caveats: Dominant in the ex vivo response were TCR beta clonotypes restricted by HLA-C and specific for CMV.

This clonotype has more than one count but fewer than ten. Its matching antigen is unknown. TCRdb used MiXCR to reprocess the reads, holding one entry per CDR3 protein. The sample records some 800,000 distinct CDR3 sequences, almost 30% being singletons. V lost 8 bases, J lost 3 bases, and 16 bases lay in between. This CDR3 spans 14 amino acids. The germline CDR1 and CDR2 sequences are SEHNR and FQNEAQ (reference sequence). The material sequenced was cultured CD8+ T cells from PBMCs, taken from culture after CMV antigen stimulation. The receptor was derived from a human donor in good health (CMV status not recorded). Some clones in this sample may be carry-over from other donors' samples. This chain links TRBV7-9 with TRBJ2-5; TRBD2 is a possible D gene (7 bases). The CDR3 loop is CASRDGGAEETQYF. For the CDR3, the DNA is TGTGCCAGCCGCGATGGGGGGGCGGAAGAGACCCAGTACTTC.